Listed below are T cell receptor beta chains from one sample, sequenced in a study of blood T cell repertoires in COVID-19. Clones were sequenced by immunoSEQ multiplex PCR, and TCRdb holds only the in-frame ones, with some missing. Among tens of thousands of clones listed, around 76% were seen once. What was sequenced was peripheral blood. These TCRs come from a woman of 80 years or more with acute or convalescent COVID-19. The CDR3 runs from the conserved cysteine through the conserved F or W. A D gene is named only where the DNA matches it firmly. The size of a clone is reported for some rows only, either as once, few or many, or as a class for expanded clones.

J gene,V gene,D gene,clone size,CDR3 protein,CDR3 DNA
TRBJ2-3,TRBV5-1,-,-,CASSGGQPSTDTQYF,TGCGCCAGCAGCGGCGGACAGCCTAGCACAGATACGCAGTATTTT
TRBJ2-7,TRBV19,-,-,CASSIDPATMYEQYF,TGTGCCAGTAGTATAGACCCGGCTACTATGTACGAGCAGTACTTC
TRBJ2-1,TRBV9,TRBD2,-,CASNLISGSSYNEQFF,TGTGCCAGCAACCTAATAAGCGGGAGCTCCTACAATGAGCAGTTCTTC
TRBJ2-1,TRBV5-1,TRBD2,-,CASTAGGLYNEQFF,TGCGCCAGCACCGCGGGGGGACTTTACAATGAGCAGTTCTTC
TRBJ1-2,TRBV5-6,-,-,CASSLGSGGGYGYTF,TGTGCCAGCAGCTTGGGGTCTGGGGGAGGCTATGGCTACACCTTC
TRBJ2-6,TRBV7-8,-,-,CASSLTGGRGANVLTF,TGTGCCAGCAGCTTAACGGGGGGCCGTGGGGCCAACGTCCTGACTTTC
TRBJ2-2,TRBV12-5,TRBD2,-,CASGLGLAGGYVTGELFF,TGTGCTAGTGGTCTCGGACTAGCGGGAGGATACGTCACCGGGGAGCTGTTTTTT
TRBJ2-7,TRBV28,TRBD1,-,CASSFVTGPYEQYF,TGTGCCAGCAGTTTTGTGACAGGGCCCTACGAGCAGTACTTC
TRBJ1-5,TRBV27,TRBD1,-,CASRYGTASNQPQHF,TGTGCCAGCAGGTACGGGACAGCCAGCAATCAGCCCCAGCATTTT
TRBJ1-1,TRBV6-5,-,-,CASSYTEGFTEAFF,TGTGCCAGCAGTTATACAGAGGGTTTCACTGAAGCTTTCTTT
TRBJ2-2,TRBV3-1/TRBV3-2,TRBD2,-,CASSQRTRLAGVIGELFF,TGTGCCAGCAGCCAACGTACCCGACTAGCGGGAGTTATCGGGGAGCTGTTTTTT
TRBJ2-7,TRBV7-2,-,-,CASSLRDWSYEQYF,TGTGCCAGCAGCCTCCGAGACTGGTCCTACGAGCAGTACTTC
TRBJ2-1,TRBV30,-,-,CAWSVLAGPYNEQFF,TGTGCCTGGAGTGTACTGGCGGGGCCCTACAATGAGCAGTTCTTC
TRBJ2-2,TRBV14,TRBD2,-,CASSPDRQREWNTGELFF,TGTGCCAGCAGCCCCGACCGTCAGCGGGAGTGGAACACCGGGGAGCTGTTTTTT
TRBJ1-1,TRBV19,-,-,CARGEAFF,TGTGCAAGGGGTGAAGCTTTCTTT
TRBJ2-6,TRBV19,TRBD1,-,CASSVRTGGAGANVLTF,TGTGCCAGTAGTGTGCGAACAGGGGGCGCTGGGGCCAACGTCCTGACTTTC
TRBJ1-5,TRBV6-2/TRBV6-3,-,-,CASSFLQDRKQPQHF,TGTGCCAGCAGTTTCCTTCAGGACAGAAAACAGCCCCAGCATTTT
TRBJ2-3,TRBV15,-,-,CATSSSRGTGDTQYF,TGTGCCACCAGCAGCTCCCGGGGGACGGGAGATACGCAGTATTTT
TRBJ1-5,TRBV27,-,-,CASRNGGRVSNQPQHF,TGTGCCAGCAGGAACGGGGGACGGGTTAGCAATCAGCCCCAGCATTTT
TRBJ2-1,TRBV4-1,-,-,CASSQVAAIDEQFF,TGCGCCAGCAGCCAAGTTGCGGCTATCGATGAGCAGTTCTTC
TRBJ2-3,TRBV5-1,-,-,CASSLLTSTDTQYF,TGCGCCAGCAGCTTGCTAACTAGCACAGATACGCAGTATTTT
TRBJ1-5,TRBV6-5,-,-,CASKRETDQPQHF,TGTGCCAGCAAACGGGAGACGGATCAGCCCCAGCATTTT
TRBJ1-2,TRBV7-6,TRBD1,-,CASSYRTGGTPANYGYTF,TGTGCCAGCAGCTACCGGACAGGGGGTACGCCGGCTAACTATGGCTACACCTTC
TRBJ1-2,TRBV6-1,-,-,CASSEKSQGNYGYTF,TGTGCCAGCAGTGAAAAGAGTCAGGGGAACTATGGCTACACCTTC
TRBJ1-5,TRBV9,-,-,CASSVGLANQPQHF,TGTGCCAGCAGCGTAGGACTGGCCAATCAGCCCCAGCATTTT
TRBJ2-3,TRBV11-2,TRBD1,-,CASRHRDRGTDTQYF,TGTGCCAGCAGGCACCGGGACAGGGGCACAGATACGCAGTATTTT
TRBJ2-3,TRBV9,TRBD2,-,CASSSSGFYTDTQYF,TGTGCCAGCAGTTCTAGCGGGTTCTACACAGATACGCAGTATTTT
TRBJ2-3,TRBV7-2,-,-,CASSLDRRSTDTQYF,TGTGCCAGCAGCCTAGACAGGAGAAGCACAGATACGCAGTATTTT
TRBJ2-7,TRBV9,-,-,CASQPGQDVYEQYF,TGTGCCAGCCAACCAGGGCAGGACGTCTACGAGCAGTACTTC
TRBJ2-1,TRBV5-6,TRBD2,-,CASSIRTSGNNEQFF,TGTGCCAGCAGCATCAGGACTAGCGGGAACAATGAGCAGTTCTTC
TRBJ1-1,TRBV7-2,-,-,CASTPGGVTEAFF,TGTGCCAGCACCCCGGGGGGGGTCACTGAAGCTTTCTTT
TRBJ1-5,TRBV21-1,-,-,CASSRLDRDDQPQHF,TGTGCCAGCAGCAGACTCGACAGGGACGATCAGCCCCAGCATTTT
TRBJ1-1,TRBV19,TRBD1,-,CASSIIGGGGVAFF,TGTGCCAGTAGTATAATCGGAGGGGGCGGTGTAGCTTTCTTT
TRBJ2-1,TRBV14,TRBD2,-,CASSHFPWRTSGYNEQFF,TGTGCCAGCAGCCATTTCCCCTGGAGGACTAGCGGATACAATGAGCAGTTCTTC
TRBJ2-7,TRBV25-1,TRBD1,-,CASSEPPGTGGYEQYF,TGTGCCAGCAGTGAACCTCCCGGGACAGGGGGCTACGAGCAGTACTTC
TRBJ2-7,TRBV19,-,-,CASKHRNSYEQYF,TGTGCCAGTAAGCACAGGAACTCCTACGAGCAGTACTTC
TRBJ2-7,TRBV6-1,TRBD2,-,CASKISGRAYEQYF,TGTGCCAGCAAGATTAGCGGGAGGGCCTACGAGCAGTACTTC
TRBJ1-5,TRBV2,TRBD1,-,CASSEAGQKIQPQHF,TGTGCCAGCAGTGAAGCGGGACAGAAGATACAGCCCCAGCATTTT
TRBJ2-1,TRBV14,TRBD2,-,CASSRPGLAGGAYNEQFF,TGTGCCAGCAGCCGGCCGGGACTAGCGGGAGGGGCCTACAATGAGCAGTTCTTC
TRBJ2-7,TRBV28,-,few,CASRGSTDDSYEQYF,TGTGCCAGCAGGGGCTCGACGGATGACTCCTACGAGCAGTACTTC
TRBJ2-3,TRBV5-4,TRBD2,-,CASSSGTSGRFEDTQYF,TGTGCCAGCAGCTCCGGGACTAGCGGGAGGTTTGAGGATACGCAGTATTTT
TRBJ2-7,TRBV5-1,TRBD1,-,CASSLTEDRYSYEQYF,TGCGCCAGCAGCTTGACCGAGGACAGGTATTCCTACGAGCAGTACTTC
TRBJ1-1,TRBV2,TRBD1,-,CASRDRAVAEAFF,TGTGCCAGCAGAGACAGGGCCGTCGCTGAAGCTTTCTTT
TRBJ2-1,TRBV18,TRBD2,-,CASSPRSGRSNEQFF,TGTGCCAGCTCACCACGAAGCGGGAGATCGAATGAGCAGTTCTTC
TRBJ2-3,TRBV29-1,-,-,CSVGPSTDTQYF,TGCAGCGTTGGTCCAAGCACAGATACGCAGTATTTT
TRBJ2-7,TRBV19,-,-,CASRDSLGEQYF,TGTGCCAGTAGGGACTCCCTGGGTGAGCAGTACTTC
TRBJ1-1,TRBV28,-,-,CASSFSRVRGAFF,TGTGCCAGCAGTTTTAGTAGGGTAAGGGGGGCTTTCTTT
TRBJ1-5,TRBV28,-,-,CASQPSGATNQPQHF,TGTGCCAGCCAGCCGTCAGGGGCGACCAATCAGCCCCAGCATTTT
TRBJ2-1,TRBV2,-,once,CASSGTYEQFF,TGTGCCAGCAGCGGTACGTATGAGCAGTTCTTC
TRBJ1-3,TRBV6-5,-,-,CASSYLGGSGNTIYF,TGTGCCAGCAGTTACTTAGGCGGCTCTGGAAACACCATATATTTT
TRBJ2-7,TRBV5-4,TRBD2,-,CASRAGGSSYEQYF,TGTGCCAGCAGGGCGGGAGGAAGCTCCTACGAGCAGTACTTC
TRBJ1-1,TRBV30,-,-,CAWSTGTNTEAFF,TGTGCCTGGAGTACTGGGACAAACACTGAAGCTTTCTTT